Listed here is a single T cell receptor (beta chain). Its binding antigen is unknown. The sample holds no much larger clone one base away, and base qualities are not on file. This entry is derived from a study of OX40 agonist ivuxolimab in advanced cancers. Study-level background: Ivuxolimab was a fully human IgG2 agonistic monoclonal antibody targeting the costimulatory receptor OX40 (CD134). Intravenous ivuxolimab was administered to patients every 2 weeks at six dose levels: 0.01, 0.1, 0.3, 1.5, 3 and 10 mg/kg. Among the roughly 52 dose-escalation patients, some 19 had hepatocellular carcinoma, 15 or so melanoma, 9 renal cell carcinoma and 9 head and neck cancer. In the dose-escalation cohort, 82.7% of patients were male, and the mean age was approximately 60 years, with a range of roughly 23 to 85. Patients were allowed to have had prior anti-PD-1, anti-PD-L1 or anti-CTLA-4 therapy, and 40% of the dose-escalation patients had previously received checkpoint inhibitors. Three dose-escalation patients achieved partial responses, one with hepatocellular carcinoma and two with cutaneous melanoma. Peripheral TCRbeta sequencing aimed to test whether ivuxolimab altered TCR sequence diversity and caused clonal T-cell expansion. The paper reports the monotherapy dose-escalation portion (N of about 47 patients) of the phase I ivuxolimab trial.

Genomic DNA was isolated from the sorted cells so that the TCRbeta CDR3 region could be sequenced. TCRbeta CDR3 regions were sequenced using the immunoSEQ Assay. This immuneACCESS table, as held by TCRdb, lists in-frame sequences with V and J called but not all clones. Of the missing ones, under half trace to an unresolved V gene in checked studies; the others have no known cause. This sample has over 15,000 clones in its table, and 70% to 90% of those were observed once. The top ten hold 26% of the sample. The germline V gene (reference sequence) supplies CDR1 SGHKS and CDR2 YYEKEE. CDR3 length: 16 amino acids, cysteine to phenylalanine. Only CDR3 DNA remains: 48 bases, in frame from the first base. V is clipped by 3 bases and J by 2 bases, and the sequence between their germline boundaries is 14 bases long. Patients with autoimmune disease history or receiving systemic immunosuppression were excluded from the trial. Peripheral blood for TCR sequencing was drawn from every dose cohort at baseline, at cycle 4 day 1 and at cycle 7 day 1. The samples were taken from a phase I, first-in-human, multicenter, open-label dose-escalation trial of ivuxolimab. Adults with locally advanced or metastatic head and neck squamous cell, hepatocellular, melanoma or renal cell carcinoma were enrolled in the trial. Before TCR sequencing, CD4+ T cells and CD8+ T cells from peripheral blood were sorted into separate populations.

Summary of the overall study and its limitations: In the 0.1-3.0 mg/kg groups, partial responders had among the lowest normalized peripheral clonal expansion, particularly in CD8+ T cells. Clonal expansion of both CD4+ and CD8+ blood T cells was observed from baseline to week 6 at doses 0.1 to 3.0 mg/kg. Low levels of normalized T-cell clonal expansion were also seen in some patients who did not respond. After ivuxolimab, more expanded clones were found on average in CD8+ T cells than in CD4+ T cells. Antigen specificity was not determined for the clonally expanded peripheral T cells.

The sequencing used CD4+ or CD8+ T cells sorted from blood, collected in a trial of the OX40 agonist ivuxolimab. The chain employs TRBV5-5 and TRBJ2-2; the D gene is possibly TRBD2, with 6 bases matching. The sequence was collected from an adult with an advanced solid tumor such as melanoma, head and neck, liver or kidney cancer. The nucleotide sequence is given as TGTGCCAGCAGCTCATGGGACTCCGCTAACACCGGGGAGCTGTTTTTT. It encodes CASSSWDSANTGELFF.